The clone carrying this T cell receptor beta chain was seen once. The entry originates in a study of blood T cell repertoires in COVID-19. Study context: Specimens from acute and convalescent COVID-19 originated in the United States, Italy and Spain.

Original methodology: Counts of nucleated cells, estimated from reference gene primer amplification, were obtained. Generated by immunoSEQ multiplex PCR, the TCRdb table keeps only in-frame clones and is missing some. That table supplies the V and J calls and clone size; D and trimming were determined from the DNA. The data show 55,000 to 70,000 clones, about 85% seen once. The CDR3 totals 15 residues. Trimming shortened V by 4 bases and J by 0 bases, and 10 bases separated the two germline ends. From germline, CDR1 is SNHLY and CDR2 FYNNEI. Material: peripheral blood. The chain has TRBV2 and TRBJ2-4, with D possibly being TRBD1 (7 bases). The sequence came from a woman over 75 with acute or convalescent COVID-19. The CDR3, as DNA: TGTGCCAGCAGTGGACAGGGAGGAGCCAAAAACATTCAGTACTTC. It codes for CASSGQGGAKNIQYF.